This T cell receptor (beta chain) is drawn from a study of blood T cell repertoires in COVID-19. Turning to the study itself: PBMCs, B-cell-depleted T cells, or T cells were the source of the cDNA or gDNA that made up the material.

The authors' processing: Reference gene primer amplification gave nucleated cell count estimates. Data came from immunoSEQ multiplex PCR; TCRdb stores just in-frame clones and leaves some out. V and J calls plus clone size are reproduced from that table; the DNA served to infer D and trimming. The sample contains approximately 140,000 clones, about 87% of which appear only once. This CDR3 region has 12 residues. Germline lookup yields CDR1 LNHDA and CDR2 SQIVND (reference sequence). V dropped 5 bases and J dropped 14 bases, with 15 bases sitting between them. Material: peripheral blood. The rearrangement uses TRBV19 and TRBJ1-4; possible D gene TRBD1, 6 bases. This TCR derives from a woman aged 40 to 50 with acute or convalescent COVID-19. CDR3 residues: CASSSSGGRLFF. The CDR3 bases are TGTGCCAGTAGTTCATCCGGGGGGCGGCTGTTTTTT.